A selection of T cell receptor beta chains follows, all from one sample in a study of T cells in Graves' hyperthyroidism and ophthalmopathy. TCRdb re-called the multiplex PCR reads through MiXCR, storing one row per CDR3 protein. This table holds some 720,000 distinct CDR3 sequences, roughly 17% found once. The sequenced sample was blood. These receptors were obtained from a man younger than 35 with Graves' hyperthyroidism. Both conserved end residues are part of each CDR3. The order of the fields is CDR3 length, J gene, D gene, V gene, clone size, CDR3 protein, CDR3 DNA. D genes are given only for firm matches. Only some rows state a clone size, as once, few, many or a class for expanded clones.

length: 16
J: TRBJ2-2
D: TRBD1
V: TRBV15
size: once
CDR3: CATSRGDRGYTGELFF
DNA: TGTGCCACCAGCAGAGGGGACAGGGGGTACACCGGGGAGCTGTTTTTT

length: 15
J: TRBJ2-1
D: -
V: TRBV6-2/TRBV6-3
size: few
CDR3: CASSRTGRGYNEQFF
DNA: TGTGCCAGCAGTCGGACAGGGAGGGGCTACAATGAGCAGTTCTTC

length: 14
J: TRBJ2-5
D: -
V: TRBV19
size: -
CDR3: CASSIAAAGETQYF
DNA: TGTGCCAGTAGTATAGCCGCCGCGGGGGAGACCCAGTACTTC

length: 17
J: TRBJ2-7
D: -
V: TRBV3-1
size: few
CDR3: CASSQDGFLGTPYEQYF
DNA: TGTGCCAGCAGCCAAGATGGATTTTTGGGGACGCCCTACGAGCAGTACTTC

length: 16
J: TRBJ2-5
D: TRBD2
V: TRBV28
size: -
CDR3: CASSGIKVAGLETQYF
DNA: TGTGCCAGCAGTGGGATAAAGGTAGCGGGATTAGAGACCCAGTACTTC

length: 17
J: TRBJ2-1
D: TRBD2
V: TRBV10-3
size: -
CDR3: CAISGPKREGYYNEQFF
DNA: TGTGCCATCAGTGGGCCCAAACGGGAGGGTTACTACAATGAGCAGTTCTTC

length: 12
J: TRBJ2-7
D: -
V: TRBV20-1
size: many
CDR3: CSIQRPLYEQYF
DNA: TGCAGTATACAAAGGCCACTCTACGAGCAGTACTTC

length: 13
J: TRBJ1-2
D: TRBD1
V: TRBV28
size: -
CDR3: CASIGQGFYGYTF
DNA: TGTGCCAGCATCGGACAGGGCTTCTATGGCTACACCTTC

length: 14
J: TRBJ1-1
D: TRBD1
V: TRBV11-3
size: many
CDR3: CASSRTGKGTEAFF
DNA: TGTGCCAGCAGCCGGACAGGGAAGGGCACTGAAGCTTTCTTT

length: 16
J: TRBJ2-3
D: -
V: TRBV18
size: many
CDR3: CASSPPWRDAGDTQYF
DNA: TGTGCCAGCTCACCACCATGGAGGGACGCCGGAGATACGCAGTATTTT

length: 13
J: TRBJ2-3
D: -
V: TRBV28
size: many
CDR3: CASSYSVTDTQYF
DNA: TGTGCCAGCAGTTACTCAGTCACAGATACGCAGTATTTT

length: 15
J: TRBJ2-1
D: TRBD2
V: TRBV9
size: -
CDR3: CASSASGTRPPKQFF
DNA: TGTGCCAGCAGCGCGTCCGGGACTAGACCCCCAAAGCAGTTCTTC

length: 12
J: TRBJ2-1
D: -
V: TRBV11-2
size: few
CDR3: CASSLVAGLQFF
DNA: TGTGCCAGCAGCTTAGTCGCTGGCTTACAGTTCTTC